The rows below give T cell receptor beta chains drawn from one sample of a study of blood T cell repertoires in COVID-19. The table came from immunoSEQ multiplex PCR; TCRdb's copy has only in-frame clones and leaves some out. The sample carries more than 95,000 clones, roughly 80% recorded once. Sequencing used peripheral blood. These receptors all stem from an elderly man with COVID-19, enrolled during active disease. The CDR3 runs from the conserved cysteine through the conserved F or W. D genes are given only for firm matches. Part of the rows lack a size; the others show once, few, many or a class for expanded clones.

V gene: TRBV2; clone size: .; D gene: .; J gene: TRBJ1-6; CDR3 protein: CASSEARKNSPLHF; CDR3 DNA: TGTGCCAGCAGTGAAGCGAGGAAGAATTCACCCCTCCACTTT
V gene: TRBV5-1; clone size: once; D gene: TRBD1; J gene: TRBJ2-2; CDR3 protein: CASSLGQVATGELFF; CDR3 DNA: TGCGCCAGCAGCCTGGGACAGGTAGCAACCGGGGAGCTGTTTTTT
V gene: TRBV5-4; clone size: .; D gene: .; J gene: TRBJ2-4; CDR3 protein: CASSLGRDQGGSKNIQYF; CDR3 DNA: TGTGCCAGCAGCTTAGGGAGGGATCAAGGGGGAAGCAAAAACATTCAGTACTTC
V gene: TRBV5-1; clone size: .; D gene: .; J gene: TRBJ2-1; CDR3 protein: CASSPVPGGYNEQFF; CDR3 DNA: TGCGCCAGCAGCCCGGTACCCGGAGGCTACAATGAGCAGTTCTTC
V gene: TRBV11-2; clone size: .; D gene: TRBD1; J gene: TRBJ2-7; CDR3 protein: CASSPPPQGAPYEQYF; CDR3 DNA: TGTGCCAGCAGCCCTCCCCCACAGGGGGCACCATACGAGCAGTACTTC
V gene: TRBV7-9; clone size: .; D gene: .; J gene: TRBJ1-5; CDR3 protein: CASSLGAGVNSQPQHF; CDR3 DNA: TGTGCCAGCAGCTTAGGGGCAGGGGTTAACAGTCAGCCCCAGCATTTT
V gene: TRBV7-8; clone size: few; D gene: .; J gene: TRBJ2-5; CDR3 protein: CASSLEATGQETQYF; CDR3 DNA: TGTGCCAGCAGCTTAGAGGCGACAGGCCAAGAGACCCAGTACTTC
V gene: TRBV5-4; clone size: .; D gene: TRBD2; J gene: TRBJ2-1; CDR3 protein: CASSRGGGVVRHNSYNEQFF; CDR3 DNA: TGTGCCAGCAGCCGCGGGGGGGGCGTCGTCCGGCACAACTCCTACAATGAGCAGTTCTTC
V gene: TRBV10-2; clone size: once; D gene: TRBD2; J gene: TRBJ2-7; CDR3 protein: CASSEAYHSGNHEQYF; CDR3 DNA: TGCGCCAGCAGTGAGGCCTACCATAGCGGGAACCACGAGCAGTACTTC
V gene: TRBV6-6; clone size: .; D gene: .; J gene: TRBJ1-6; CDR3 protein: CASSRSGPTNSPLHF; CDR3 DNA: TGTGCCAGCAGCCGAAGCGGGCCAACTAATTCACCCCTCCACTTT
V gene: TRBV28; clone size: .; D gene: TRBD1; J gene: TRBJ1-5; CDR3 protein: CASRTHRGIGNQPQHF; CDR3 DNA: TGTGCCAGCAGAACCCACAGGGGAATAGGCAATCAGCCCCAGCATTTT
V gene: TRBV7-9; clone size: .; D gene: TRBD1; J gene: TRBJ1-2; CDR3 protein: CASSSRDRGANYGYTF; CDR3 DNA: TGTGCCAGCAGCTCCCGGGACAGGGGAGCTAACTATGGCTACACCTTC
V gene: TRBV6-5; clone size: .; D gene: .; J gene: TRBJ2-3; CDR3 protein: CASSYSGTPLDTQYF; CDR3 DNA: TGTGCCAGCAGTTACTCTGGGACTCCCTTGGATACGCAGTATTTT
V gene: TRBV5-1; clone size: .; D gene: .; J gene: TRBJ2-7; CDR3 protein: CASSLALEVPYEQYF; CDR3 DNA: TGCGCCAGCAGCTTGGCGCTAGAAGTCCCCTACGAGCAGTACTTC
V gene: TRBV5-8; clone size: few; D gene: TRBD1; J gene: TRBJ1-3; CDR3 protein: CASRYRGRPSLSGNTIYF; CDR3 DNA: TGTGCCAGCAGATACAGGGGACGTCCATCTCTCTCTGGAAACACCATATATTTT
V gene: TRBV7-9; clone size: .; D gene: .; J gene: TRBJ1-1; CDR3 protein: CASSLTQAGGTEAFF; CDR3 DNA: TGTGCCAGCAGCTTAACCCAGGCGGGAGGCACTGAAGCTTTCTTT
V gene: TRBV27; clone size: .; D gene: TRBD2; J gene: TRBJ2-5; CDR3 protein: CASSLRREREETQYF; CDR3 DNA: TGTGCCAGCAGTTTAAGGCGGGAGAGGGAAGAGACCCAGTACTTC
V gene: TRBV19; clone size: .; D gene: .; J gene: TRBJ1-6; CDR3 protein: CASSIDSYNSPLHF; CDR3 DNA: TGTGCCAGTAGTATCGACAGCTATAATTCACCCCTCCACTTT
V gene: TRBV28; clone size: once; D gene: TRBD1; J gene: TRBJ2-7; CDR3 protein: CASSSPGQVYEQYF; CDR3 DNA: TGTGCCAGCAGTTCCCCGGGACAGGTCTACGAGCAGTACTTC
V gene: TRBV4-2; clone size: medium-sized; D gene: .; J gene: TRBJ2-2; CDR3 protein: CASSHRGEWSTGELFF; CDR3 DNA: TGTGCCAGCAGCCACAGGGGGGAGTGGTCCACCGGGGAGCTGTTTTTT
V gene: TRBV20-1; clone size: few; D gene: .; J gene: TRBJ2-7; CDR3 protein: CSATTAYEQYF; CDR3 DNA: TGCAGTGCTACGACAGCCTACGAGCAGTACTTC
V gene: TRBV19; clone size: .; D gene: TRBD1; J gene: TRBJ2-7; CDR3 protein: CASSIGTEAEQYF; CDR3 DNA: TGTGCCAGTAGTATCGGGACAGAGGCCGAGCAGTACTTC
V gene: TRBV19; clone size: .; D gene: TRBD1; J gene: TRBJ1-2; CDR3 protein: CASSRDREDYGYTF; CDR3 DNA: TGTGCCAGTAGCCGGGACAGGGAAGACTATGGCTACACCTTC
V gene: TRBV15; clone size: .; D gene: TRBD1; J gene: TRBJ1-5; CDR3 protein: CATSRGLIQGAGNQPQHF; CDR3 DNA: TGTGCCACCAGCAGAGGACTTATACAGGGGGCGGGTAATCAGCCCCAGCATTTT
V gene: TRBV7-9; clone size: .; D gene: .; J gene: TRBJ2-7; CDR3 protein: CASSLAGANEQYF; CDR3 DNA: TGTGCCAGCAGCTTAGCAGGGGCCAACGAGCAGTACTTC
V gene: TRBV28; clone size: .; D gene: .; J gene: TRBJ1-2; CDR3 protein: CASTMVGYGYTF; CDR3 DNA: TGTGCCAGCACCATGGTCGGTTATGGCTACACCTTC
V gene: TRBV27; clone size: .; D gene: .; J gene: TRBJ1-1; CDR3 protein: CASSWGSLSEAFF; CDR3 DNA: TGTGCCAGCAGTTGGGGCAGTCTATCCGAAGCTTTCTTT
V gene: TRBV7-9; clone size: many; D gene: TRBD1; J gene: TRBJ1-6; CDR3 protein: CASSLGDRGFSPLHF; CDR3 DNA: TGTGCCAGCAGCTTAGGTGACAGGGGATTTTCACCCCTCCACTTT
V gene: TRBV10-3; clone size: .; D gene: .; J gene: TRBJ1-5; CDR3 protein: CATSFTGEEQPQHF; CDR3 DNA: TGTGCCACCTCCTTTACGGGGGAAGAGCAGCCCCAGCATTTT
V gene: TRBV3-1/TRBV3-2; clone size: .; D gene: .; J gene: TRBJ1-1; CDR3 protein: CASSQGALGAFF; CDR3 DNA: TGTGCCAGCAGCCAGGGAGCGCTGGGGGCTTTCTTT
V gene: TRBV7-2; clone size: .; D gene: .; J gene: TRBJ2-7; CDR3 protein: CASSFSRGSYEQYF; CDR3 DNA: TGTGCCAGCAGCTTTTCTAGGGGGTCCTACGAGCAGTACTTC
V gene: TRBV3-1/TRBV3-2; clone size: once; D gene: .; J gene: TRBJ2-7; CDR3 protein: CASSQGAGALRGEQYF; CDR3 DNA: TGTGCCAGCAGCCAAGGGGCGGGGGCCCTGAGAGGCGAGCAGTACTTC
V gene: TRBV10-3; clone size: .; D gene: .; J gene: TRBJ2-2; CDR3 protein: CAISFLQGRNTGELFF; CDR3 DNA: TGTGCCATCAGTTTTTTACAGGGCAGGAACACCGGGGAGCTGTTTTTT
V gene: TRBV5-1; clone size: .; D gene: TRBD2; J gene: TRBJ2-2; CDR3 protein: CASSATPSGSNTGELFF; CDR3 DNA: TGCGCCAGCAGCGCAACGCCTAGCGGGTCGAACACCGGGGAGCTGTTTTTT
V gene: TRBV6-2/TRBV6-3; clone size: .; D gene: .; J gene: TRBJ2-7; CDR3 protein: CASSLRGPYEQYF; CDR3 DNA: TGTGCCAGCAGCCTCCGGGGTCCCTACGAGCAGTACTTC
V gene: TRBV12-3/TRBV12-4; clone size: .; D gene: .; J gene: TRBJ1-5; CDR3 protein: CASSLIDQPQHF; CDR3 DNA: TGTGCCAGCAGTTTAATCGATCAGCCCCAGCATTTT
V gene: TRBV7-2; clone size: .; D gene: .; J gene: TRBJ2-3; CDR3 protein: CASSKPPGSIGDTQYF; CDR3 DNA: TGTGCCAGCAGTAAGCCACCGGGATCGATCGGAGATACGCAGTATTTT
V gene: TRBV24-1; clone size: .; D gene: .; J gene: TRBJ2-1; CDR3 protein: CATSDFSSRSYNEQFF; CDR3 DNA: TGTGCCACCAGTGATTTTAGCAGCCGTTCCTACAATGAGCAGTTCTTC
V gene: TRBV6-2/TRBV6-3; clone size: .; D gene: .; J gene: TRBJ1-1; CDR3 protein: CASSLEGGMGEAFF; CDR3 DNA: TGTGCCAGCAGCCTAGAAGGGGGAATGGGTGAAGCTTTCTTT
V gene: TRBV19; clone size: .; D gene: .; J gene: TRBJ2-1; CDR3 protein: CASSPIRRGSYNEQFF; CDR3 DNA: TGTGCCAGTAGTCCCATTCGTCGGGGCTCCTACAATGAGCAGTTCTTC
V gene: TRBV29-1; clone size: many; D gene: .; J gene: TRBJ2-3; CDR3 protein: CSVEDGSGGADTQYF; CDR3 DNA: TGCAGCGTTGAAGATGGCAGTGGAGGTGCAGATACGCAGTATTTT
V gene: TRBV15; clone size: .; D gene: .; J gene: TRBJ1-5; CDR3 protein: CATSPRDIYQPQHF; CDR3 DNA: TGTGCCACCAGTCCTCGGGACATTTATCAGCCCCAGCATTTT
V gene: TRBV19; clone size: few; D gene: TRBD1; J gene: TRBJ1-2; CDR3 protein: CAGVGTGVRSYGYTF; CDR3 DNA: TGTGCCGGAGTAGGGACAGGGGTCAGATCGTATGGCTACACCTTC
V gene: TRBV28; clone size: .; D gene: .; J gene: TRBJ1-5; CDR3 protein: CASSLLAQPQHF; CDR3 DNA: TGTGCCAGCAGTTTATTGGCTCAGCCCCAGCATTTT
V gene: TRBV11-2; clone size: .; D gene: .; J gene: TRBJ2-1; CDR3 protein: CASSLSPDSYNEQFF; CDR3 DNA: TGTGCCAGCAGCTTATCTCCGGACAGCTACAATGAGCAGTTCTTC
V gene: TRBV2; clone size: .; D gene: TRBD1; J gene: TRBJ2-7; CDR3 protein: CASSKGAIYEQYF; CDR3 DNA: TGTGCCAGCAGCAAGGGGGCTATCTACGAGCAGTACTTC
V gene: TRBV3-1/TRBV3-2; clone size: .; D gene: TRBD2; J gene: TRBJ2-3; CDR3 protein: CASSQIAGEGDTQYF; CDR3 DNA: TGTGCCAGCAGCCAAATAGCGGGAGAGGGAGATACGCAGTATTTT
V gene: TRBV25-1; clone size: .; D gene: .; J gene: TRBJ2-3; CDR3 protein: CASRLAGSTDTQYF; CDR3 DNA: TGTGCCAGCAGGTTGGCAGGTTCCACAGATACGCAGTATTTT
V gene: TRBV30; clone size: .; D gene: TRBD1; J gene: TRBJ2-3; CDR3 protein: CAWTRGSSRADTQYF; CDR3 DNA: TGTGCCTGGACCAGGGGGTCCAGTAGGGCAGATACGCAGTATTTT
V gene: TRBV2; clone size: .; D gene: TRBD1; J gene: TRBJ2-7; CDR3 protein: CASRSRPGQIYEQYF; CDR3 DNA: TGTGCCAGCAGATCGAGACCGGGACAGATCTACGAGCAGTACTTC
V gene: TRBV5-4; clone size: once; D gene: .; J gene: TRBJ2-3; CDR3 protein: CASSGGGSSTDTQYF; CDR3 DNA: TGTGCCAGCAGTGGGGGCGGGAGTAGCACAGATACGCAGTATTTT
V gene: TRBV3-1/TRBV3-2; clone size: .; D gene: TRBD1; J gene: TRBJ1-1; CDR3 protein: CASSQGTGGAEAFF; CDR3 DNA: TGTGCCAGCAGCCAGGGGACAGGGGGTGCTGAAGCTTTCTTT
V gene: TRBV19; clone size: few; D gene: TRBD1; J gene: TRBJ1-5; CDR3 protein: CASSILTGNQPQHF; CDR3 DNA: TGTGCCAGTAGTATTTTGACAGGGAATCAGCCCCAGCATTTT
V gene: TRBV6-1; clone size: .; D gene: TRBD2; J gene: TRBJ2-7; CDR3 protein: CASSEGLAASYEQYF; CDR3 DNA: TGTGCCAGCAGTGAAGGACTAGCGGCCTCCTACGAGCAGTACTTC
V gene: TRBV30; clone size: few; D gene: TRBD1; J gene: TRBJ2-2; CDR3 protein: CAWRADRESTGELFF; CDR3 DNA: TGTGCCTGGAGAGCAGACAGGGAATCAACCGGGGAGCTGTTTTTT